A single T cell receptor (beta chain) is shown here with its context. Its recognized antigen is unknown. No base-level quality is on record; no much larger clone is a single base apart. This entry comes from a study of T cell responses to AZD1222 COVID-19 vaccine (dated by TCRdb to the early 2020s). Regarding the complete study: Because spike-specific TCR depth and breadth did not differ between the two schedules, AZD1222 recipients who got a second dose at roughly 4 weeks were pooled with those who got a second dose at roughly 12 weeks. TCR sequencing was performed for fewer than 250 trial participants, of whom 207 were given two doses of AZD1222 and some 26 were given two doses of MenACWY control vaccine. Enrollment into the trials was organized by age into subgroups of 18-55, 56-69 and 70-plus years, and those subgroups contained about 150, 27 and 61 TCR-sequenced participants, respectively.

The CDR3 regions of human TCRbeta chains were subjected to immunosequencing. From the authors' description of their analysis: Repertoire TCRs were matched against a reference library of SARS-CoV-2-specific TCRs generated with the MIRA antigen-specificity platform. Breadth was defined as the fraction of unique TCRs that were SARS-CoV-2-associated. Depth was defined as the fraction of total T cells that were SARS-CoV-2-associated. Using the MIRA data, each spike-specific TCR was assigned both to the spike region to which the TCR was reactive and to a CD4 or CD8 class. Log10-transformed breadth and depth values were compared by one-way ANOVA with Sidak's multiple comparisons tests. TCRdb retrieved this table from immuneACCESS and kept in-frame rearrangements only. Not all clones are present; in checked studies, unresolved V genes account for under half, and no reason is known for the remainder. Clonal size and the V and J genes are those of that table, whereas D and trimming came from the DNA. Recorded for this sample are 110,000 to 150,000 clones; 90% of them occurred a single time. Roughly 3.6% of the sample rests with the top ten.

According to the germline V gene, CDR1 reads SGHDN and CDR2 reads FVKESK. The CDR3 measures 15 amino acids from cysteine to phenylalanine. Here the CDR3 DNA is all that survives: 45 bases in frame from base 1. Unmatched junction bases come to 5, with V trimmed by 3 bases and J by 1 base. Beyond this particular receptor, the publication reports: Most participants were white British and females outnumbered males, and the authors suggested that clonal diversity may have been underestimated. No day 14 peak-response samples were available, so repertoires were characterized only after the peak T cell response. The 56-69-year group was small, and its depth increase did not reach significance, likely because of low power. Only six AZD1222 recipients were SARS-CoV-2 seropositive at baseline, limiting conclusions about previously exposed vaccinees. The whole spike protein was spanned by vaccine-associated CD4 TCRs, and dominant responses were seen in regions 160-218 and 743-854. After two AZD1222 doses, both the breadth and the depth of spike-specific TCRs were significantly higher than at day 0 and than in MenACWY recipients. Nearly half of unique spike-specific TCRs reportedly recognized epitopes outside regions mutated in the B.1.351 and B.1.1.7 variants.

What the time point label conveys for this sample: baseline before first vaccination. Vaccinee samples came from UK trials COV001 and COV002, including a single-blind randomized controlled phase 2/3 trial of AZD1222 (ChAdOx1 nCoV-19) in healthy adults. For TCRbeta chain sequencing, PBMC samples from trial participants were taken at day 0 and at day 28 after the second dose. Source: peripheral blood, taken on day 0 of AZD1222 vaccination. In this chain, TRBV14 is recombined with TRBJ1-1, and 7 junctional nucleotides match TRBD1. The receptor's source is an adult in good health. The sequenced DNA: TGTGCCAGCAGCCATAGACAGGGCCCGAACACTGAAGCTTTCTTT. This translates into CASSHRQGPNTEAFF.